The 28 T cell receptor beta chains listed next were all sequenced from one sample in a study of vaccination and CD4 T cells after COVID-19. This sample's time point: late sampling 161 to 241 days after vaccination in three convalescent patients. The treatment was: roughly 11-day PBMC culture with coronavirus spike peptide pools or control peptides (ViraFEST assay). Cultured CD4+ T cell DNA underwent sequencing with the Oncomine TCR Beta short-read assay. TCRdb called the PCR reads again in MiXCR, with one record for every CDR3 protein. The sample includes some 15,000 distinct CDR3 sequences, about 59% seen only once; the top ten take around 16%. Antigens for these TCRs are unknown. Sequenced material: CD4+ T cells from blood, cultured in vitro, taken about 7 months after SARS-CoV-2 vaccination. The receptor set was obtained from a human donor who had recovered from COVID-19.

This clonotype came up a few times. The J gene is TRBJ1-6, the V gene TRBV7-9; TRBD1 might be the D (5 bases). V gave up 7 bases and J gave up 9 bases, with 16 bases separating them. From germline, CDR1 is SEHNR and CDR2 FQNEAQ (reference sequence). This CDR3 has 14 amino acids. The DNA of the CDR3 is TGTGCCAGCACCAAATGGGACCCCCCTTCACCCCTCCACTTT. Protein product: CASTKWDPPSPLHF.

This clonotype was counted a few times. This rearrangement joins TRBV6-5 to TRBJ1-2; TRBD1 aligns across 9 bases. J gave up 3 bases and V 4 bases, and 9 bases lay outside the gene matches. Looked up from germline, CDR1 is MNHEY and CDR2 is SVGAGI. The CDR3 loop spans 16 amino acids. The CDR3 loop reads CASSFATGGLHYGYTF. CDR3 nucleotides: TGTGCCAGCAGTTTCGCTACAGGGGGCCTGCACTATGGCTACACCTTC.

The chain employs TRBV7-2 and TRBJ2-5, with 7 bases aligning to TRBD2. This CDR3 comprises 16 residues. Trimming took 4 bases from V and 1 from J; bases not matched to a gene: 9. The germline V gene encodes CDR1 SGHTA and CDR2 FQGNSA. In DNA, the CDR3 is TGTGCCAGCAGCTCCCGCCCCGCGGGAGCCCAAGAGACCCAGTACTTC. Protein: CASSSRPAGAQETQYF.

This chain connects TRBV7-2 to TRBJ2-7, with 12 positions matching TRBD1. The CDR3 sequence is 18 residues long. From germline, CDR1 is SGHTA and CDR2 FQGNSA. J was trimmed by 4 bases and V by 4 bases; bases with no gene match: 14. CDR3 coding DNA: TGTGCCAGCAGCTCCCCCTCGCGGGGGACAGGGGGCAGATACGAGCAGTACTTC. Protein sequence: CASSSPSRGTGGRYEQYF.

This clonotype came up a few times. The chain has TRBV7-2 and TRBJ1-5; no firm D call. The V end lost 2 bases, the J end lost 7 bases, and 12 bases lay between the germline ends. The V gene's germline CDR1 is SGHTA and CDR2 FQGNSA. This CDR3 is 14 amino acids long. The CDR3 DNA reads TGTGCCAGCAGCTTAAGTGGTTCTGACCAGCCCCAGCATTTT. This sequence encodes CASSLSGSDQPQHF.

The chain uses TRBV20-1 and TRBJ2-5; 10 nucleotides line up with TRBD1. Germline V CDR1 and CDR2: DFQATT, SNEGSKA (reference sequence). V gave up 6 bases and J gave up 5 bases; unmatched junction bases: 12. The CDR3 has 15 residues. The CDR3 protein is CSAPAPGQGTETQYF. In DNA, the CDR3 is TGCAGTGCCCCCGCCCCGGGACAGGGGACGGAGACCCAGTACTTC.

The J gene is TRBJ1-2, the V gene TRBV5-1, with a tentative D call TRBD1 (5 bases). CDR3 length equals 12 residues. V was shortened by 2 bases and J by 6 bases, with 8 bases between the two germline ends. CDR1 and CDR2 from the germline V gene are SGHRS and YFSETQ. CDR3 DNA: TGCGCCAGCAGCTTTGGGGCACATGGCTACACCTTC. It is translated as CASSFGAHGYTF.

V and J are TRBV7-9 and TRBJ2-1; D might be TRBD2 (5 bases). The CDR3 is made up of 12 amino acids. Germline CDR1 SEHNR, CDR2 FQNEAQ (reference sequence). V was clipped by 3 bases and J by 8 bases, with 8 bases between them. Here the CDR3 DNA reads TGTGCCAGCAGCTTTACTAGATATGAGCAGTTCTTC. It codes for CASSFTRYEQFF.

The rearrangement uses TRBV6-1 and TRBJ1-2, with D unresolved. CDR3 size: 12 residues. V lost 2 bases and J lost 6, with 7 bases in between. The V gene's germline CDR1 is MNHNS and CDR2 SASEGT. CDR3: CASSEYGDGYTF. The CDR3 DNA follows: TGTGCCAGCAGTGAATACGGGGATGGCTACACCTTC.

DNA of the CDR3: TGCAGTGCTCCCGACAGGCGTAGGTTCATGAACACTGAAGCTTTCTTT. Its translation: CSAPDRRRFMNTEAFF. The chain links TRBV20-1 to TRBJ1-1; D may be TRBD1 (6 bases). V lost 5 bases and J lost 0, with 19 bases in between. CDR1 and CDR2 (germline): DFQATT, SNEGSKA (reference sequence). This CDR3 has 16 residues.

The J gene is TRBJ2-5, the V gene TRBV20-1, with TRBD2 matching over 8 bases. The CDR3 is made up of 14 amino acids. Per the germline V gene, CDR1 is DFQATT and CDR2 is SNEGSKA (reference sequence). V trimming: 1 base; J trimming: 5 bases; junction bases outside the gene matches: 6. The CDR3 reads CSARVTSGGETQYF. The CDR3 DNA reads TGCAGTGCTAGAGTTACTAGCGGAGGGGAGACCCAGTACTTC.

The chain joins TRBV7-2 to TRBJ1-1; 8 positions match TRBD1. Germline values: CDR1 SGHTA, CDR2 FQGNSA. V lost 4 bases and J lost 9; bases outside the gene matches: 7. The CDR3 is 13 amino acids. The CDR3 region has the DNA TGTGCCAGCAGCTCTGTTGGACAGGGCAAAGCTTTCTTT. This encodes CASSSVGQGKAFF.

The chain employs TRBV25-1 and TRBJ1-1; a possible D gene is TRBD1 (6 bases). Trimming left V 6 bases short and J 3 bases short, with 17 bases between. The CDR3 runs 15 residues. Germline values: CDR1 MGHDK, CDR2 SYGVNS. The chain's CDR3 is CASSPRGGADTEAFF. CDR3 DNA sequence: TGTGCCAGCAGCCCCCGGGGGGGGGCGGACACTGAAGCTTTCTTT.

The chain carries TRBV28 and TRBJ2-7; weak D call: TRBD1 (5 bases). The CDR3 runs 13 residues. Germline CDR1 reads MDHEN; CDR2 reads SYDVKM. V gave up 6 bases and J gave up 3 bases, with 12 bases separating them. In DNA, the CDR3 is TGTGCCAGCAGCTCTGGACAATACTACGAGCAGTACTTC. Protein product: CASSSGQYYEQYF.

This clonotype came up a few times. The rearrangement links TRBV20-1 to TRBJ1-1; D is perhaps TRBD1 (6 bases). Germline lookup yields CDR1 DFQATT and CDR2 SNEGSKA (reference sequence). Trimming took off 6 bases at V and 4 bases at J, with 18 bases between the two ends. The CDR3 loop spans 14 amino acids. CDR3 protein: CSAFQGWGGTEAFF. CDR3 bases: TGCAGTGCGTTCCAGGGGTGGGGAGGCACTGAAGCTTTCTTT.

As for this clonotype: A read error is possible here, since a much larger clone lies one base away. The chain joins TRBV20-1 to TRBJ1-5; perhaps TRBD1 as D (6 bases). Germline V gene data show CDR1 as DFQATT and CDR2 as SNEGSKA (reference sequence). This CDR3 is built from 14 residues. The CDR3 loop reads CGARDQRGSQPQHF. CDR3 DNA: TGCGGTGCTAGAGATCAAAGGGGGAGTCAGCCCCAGCATTTT.

The chain couples TRBV6-1 to TRBJ2-7; D remains unclear. Germline V gives CDR1 MNHNS, CDR2 SASEGT. CDR3 length: 14 residues. V lost 5 bases and J lost 2, with 13 bases in between. The CDR3: CASSRRSPAYEQYF. The CDR3 DNA is TGTGCCAGCAGTCGCCGGTCCCCCGCCTACGAGCAGTACTTC.

This clonotype was detected only a few times. V is TRBV7-9 and J is TRBJ1-1; a possible D gene is TRBD1 (5 bases). The CDR3 is 14 amino acids. CDR1 is SEHNR and CDR2 is FQNEAQ in the germline V gene (reference sequence). V was trimmed by 6 bases and J by 1 base, leaving 12 bases between them. As DNA, the CDR3 is TGTGCCAGCAGAGCAGGACAAGCGAACACTGAAGCTTTCTTT. It is translated as CASRAGQANTEAFF.

This chain's CDR3 is CASSLEGRNEQFF. The CDR3 region has the DNA TGTGCCAGCAGCTTAGAGGGACGGAATGAGCAGTTCTTC. The chain links TRBV7-3 to TRBJ2-1; D may match TRBD1 or TRBD2 (5 bases each). CDR1 is SGHTA and CDR2 is FQGTGA in the germline V gene. There are 13 residues in the CDR3. Trimming shortened V by 2 bases and J by 7 bases, and 9 bases separated the two germline ends.

This clonotype showed up just a few times. The CDR3 is CASSLWGGPGYTF. Written as DNA, the CDR3 is TGTGCCAGCAGCTTATGGGGGGGACCGGGCTACACCTTC. V and J are TRBV7-3 and TRBJ1-2; tentative D call: TRBD1 (5 bases). The CDR3 spans 13 residues. Trimming took off 2 bases at V and 8 bases at J, with 12 bases between the two ends. The germline V gene encodes CDR1 SGHTA and CDR2 FQGTGA.

This clonotype turned up a few times. The gene calls are TRBV7-2 and TRBJ2-1; 8 nucleotides line up with TRBD2. V lost 5 bases and J lost 9; bases outside the gene matches: 6. Germline V gives CDR1 SGHTA, CDR2 FQGNSA. CDR3 length: 13 residues. The chain's CDR3 is CASSTGGPVEQFF. CDR3 in DNA: TGTGCCAGCAGCACGGGAGGGCCTGTTGAGCAGTTCTTC.

This clonotype was seen a few times. The genes are TRBV20-1 and TRBJ1-1, with 7 positions matching TRBD1. The CDR3 has 12 amino acids. Germline values: CDR1 DFQATT, CDR2 SNEGSKA (reference sequence). J gave up 1 base and V 8 bases, and 4 bases lay outside the gene matches. CDR3 region: CSTGTANTEAFF. The CDR3 DNA reads TGCAGTACGGGGACAGCGAACACTGAAGCTTTCTTT.

V and J are TRBV7-9 and TRBJ2-5, with D possibly TRBD2 on 6 matching bases. Trimming removed 6 bases at V and 2 bases at J, with 16 bases between. From germline, CDR1 is SEHNR and CDR2 FQNEAQ (reference sequence). The CDR3 covers 15 residues. The CDR3 reads CASSSPYRGQETQYF. CDR3 coding DNA: TGTGCCAGCAGTAGTCCATATCGGGGGCAAGAGACCCAGTACTTC.

The J gene is TRBJ2-7, the V gene TRBV7-9; possible D gene TRBD1, 5 bases. The CDR3 length is 13 residues. Germline lookup yields CDR1 SEHNR and CDR2 FQNEAQ (reference sequence). Deletions cut 4 bases from V and 6 bases from J, with 13 bases between. CDR3 nucleotides: TGTGCCAGCAGCTCCAGGGTAGCTGCCGAGCAGTACTTC. As protein: CASSSRVAAEQYF.

The CDR3 DNA is TGTGCCAGCAGTACTGGGACAGGGGTAGATACGCAGTATTTT. Protein product: CASSTGTGVDTQYF. V and J are TRBV6-2 or TRBV6-3 and TRBJ2-3; TRBD1 agrees at 10 bases. Germline V gene data show CDR1 as MNHEY and CDR2 as SVGEGT. The V and J ends lost 5 bases and 5 bases, in that order; junction bases with no gene match: 4. The CDR3 contains 14 residues.

The rearrangement uses TRBV20-1 and TRBJ1-1; 7 bases match TRBD1. The CDR3 loop spans 14 amino acids. V dropped 2 bases and J dropped 1; count of bases not matched to a gene: 4. CDR1 and CDR2 (germline): DFQATT, SNEGSKA (reference sequence). The CDR3 sequence: CSARSGTENTEAFF. In DNA, the CDR3 is TGCAGTGCTAGATCCGGGACAGAGAACACTGAAGCTTTCTTT.

The chain uses TRBV2 and TRBJ2-5, with D unresolved. The CDR3 has 15 amino acids. The V end was cut by 3 bases, the J end by 5 bases, with 16 bases between. Looked up from germline, CDR1 is SNHLY and CDR2 is FYNNEI. The CDR3 is CASSDKLVLTETQYF. CDR3 in DNA: TGTGCCAGCAGTGATAAACTGGTCCTGACGGAGACCCAGTACTTC. Together with reference TRBV2 and TRBJ2-5, the CDR3 gives the full variable domain: EPEVTQTPSHQVTQMGQEVILRCVPISNHLYFYWYRQILGQKVEFLVSFYNNEISEKSEIFDDQFSVERPDGSNFTLKIRSTKLEDSAMYFCASSDKLVLTETQYFGPGTRLLVL.

This clonotype was counted between two and nine times. CDR3 nucleotide sequence: TGTGCCAGCAGATGGGGGCCCAGTGAGCAGTTCTTC. Protein product: CASRWGPSEQFF. The V gene is TRBV6-1, the J gene TRBJ2-1; D may be TRBD1 (6 bases). Between the trimmed V and J ends, which lost 6 bases and 9 bases, there was a span of 12 bases. The CDR3 sequence is 12 residues long. Per the germline V gene, CDR1 is MNHNS and CDR2 is SASEGT.